Below, 29 T cell receptor beta chains from the same sample are listed, as sequenced in a study of vaccination and CD4 T cells after COVID-19 (dated by TCRdb to between 2020 and 2023). What the treatment or condition label conveys for this sample: roughly 10-day PBMC culture with coronavirus spike peptide pools or control peptides (ViraFEST assay). These TCRs' antigens remain unknown. Library generation was performed with PCR. Sequencing was performed on an Illumina iSeq 100. TCR sequencing of DNA from cultured CD4+ T cells used the Oncomine TCR Beta short-read assay at the Johns Hopkins FTIC core. TCRdb reanalyzed the raw reads on its own, using fastp at Q25 for trimming and MiXCR for clone calling, and kept in-frame beta chains. Under each unique CDR3 protein, matching rows form one entry showing the most common genes and DNA. The sample table contains several thousand distinct CDR3 sequences; only one count was recorded for 70% to 80% of them. Of the sample, about 30% falls within the top ten clones.

What was sequenced was CD4+ T cells from blood, cultured in vitro. The origin of the receptors is a human donor who had recovered from COVID-19.

The V gene is TRBV7-9, the J gene TRBJ2-7; TRBD1 agrees at 10 bases. Germline trimming cut 5 bases from V and 0 bases from J; bases unmatched to any gene: 4. Germline V CDR1 and CDR2: SEHNR, FQNEAQ (reference sequence). The CDR3 runs 15 residues. As DNA, the CDR3 is TGTGCCAGCAGCCTCAGACAGGGGGCCTCCTACGAGCAGTACTTC. Translation gives CASSLRQGASYEQYF.

This sequence joins TRBV28 and TRBJ2-5; TRBD1 might be the D (6 bases). The V end lost 6 bases, the J end lost 1 base, and 12 bases lay between the germline ends. This CDR3 comprises 14 residues. Germline V gene data show CDR1 as MDHEN and CDR2 as SYDVKM. CDR3 sequence (DNA): TGTGCCAGCAGGCCACAGGGCCCCCAAGAGACCCAGTACTTC. Protein sequence: CASRPQGPQETQYF.

J is TRBJ1-1 and V is TRBV6-2 or TRBV6-3; TRBD1 aligns across 8 bases. The V and J ends lost 2 bases and 6 bases, in that order; junction bases with no gene match: 5. This CDR3 spans 14 amino acids. The germline V gene encodes CDR1 MNHEY and CDR2 SVGEGT. DNA for the CDR3: TGTGCCAGCAGTTACGACAGGGGAGTCTCTGAAGCTTTCTTT. Translating it yields CASSYDRGVSEAFF.

The chain is built from TRBV28 and TRBJ1-2; no firm D call. CDR3 length: 12 residues. Germline assignment: CDR1 MDHEN and CDR2 SYDVKM. Between the trimmed V and J ends, which lost 2 bases and 13 bases, there was a span of 14 bases. CDR3 protein: CASSLNGFIATF. CDR3 coding DNA: TGTGCCAGCAGTTTAAACGGTTTTATCGCCACCTTC.

This sequence joins TRBV10-2 and TRBJ1-3; D gene uncertain. The V gene's germline CDR1 is WSHSY and CDR2 SAAADI. The CDR3 runs 16 residues. V dropped 0 bases and J dropped 0 bases, with 9 bases sitting between them. The CDR3 spells CASSESPVSSGNTIYF. In nucleotides, the CDR3 is TGCGCCAGCAGTGAGTCACCCGTTTCCTCTGGAAACACCATATATTTT.

The chain uses TRBV27 and TRBJ1-2, with no clear D. Germline lookup yields CDR1 MNHEY and CDR2 SMNVEV (reference sequence). V lost 3 bases and J 4 bases, leaving 9 bases between the germline ends. The CDR3 spans 13 residues. CDR3 nucleotide sequence: TGTGCCAGCAGTTTGGCGGGTAGCTATGGCTACACCTTC. It translates to CASSLAGSYGYTF.

V and J are TRBV7-9 and TRBJ1-1, with D perhaps matching TRBD1 (5 bases). The germline gives CDR1 SEHNR, CDR2 FQNEAQ (reference sequence). V dropped 1 base and J dropped 5 bases, with 8 bases sitting between them. The CDR3 spans 13 residues. CDR3 DNA sequence: TGTGCCAGCAGCTTAGGATCAGGGACTGAAGCTTTCTTT. Residues: CASSLGSGTEAFF. Based on the CDR3 plus reference TRBV7-9 and TRBJ1-1, the full variable domain is DTGVSQNPRHKITKRGQNVTFRCDPISEHNRLYWYRQTLGQGPEFLTYFQNEAQLEKSRLLSDRFSAERPKGSFSTLEIQRTEQGDSAMYLCASSLGSGTEAFFGQGTRLTVV.

In this sample, this clonotype turned up a few times. The gene calls are TRBV20-1 and TRBJ1-1; 9 nucleotides align to TRBD1. The V segment lost 0 bases and the J segment 4 bases; nucleotides outside the gene matches: 6. CDR3 length: 15 residues. CDR1 is DFQATT and CDR2 is SNEGSKA in the germline V gene (reference sequence). The DNA for the CDR3 is TGCAGTGCTAGAGACAACAGGGGGCAGGGCACTGAAGCTTTCTTT. It specifies CSARDNRGQGTEAFF.

This sequence joins TRBV20-1 and TRBJ2-7; 8 nucleotides match TRBD1. J gave up 7 bases and V 5 bases, and 13 bases lay outside the gene matches. Germline V CDR1 and CDR2: DFQATT, SNEGSKA (reference sequence). This CDR3 is built from 14 residues. The CDR3 DNA sequence: TGCAGTGCTGGACGATCCAGGGGGCGAGAAGAGCAGTACTTC. Amino acids: CSAGRSRGREEQYF.

This chain links TRBV6-5 with TRBJ1-6; perhaps TRBD1 as D (5 bases). The germline V gene has CDR1 MNHEY and CDR2 SVGAGI. The CDR3 is 16 amino acids. With 2 bases removed from V and 5 bases from J, the gap between germline ends came to 13 bases. The CDR3 sequence: CASSYRGRADNSPLHF. CDR3 DNA sequence: TGTGCCAGCAGTTACAGGGGCCGGGCGGATAATTCACCCCTCCACTTT.

This clonotype appeared a few times. The CDR3 sequence is CASSLMESYTGELFF. CDR3 bases: TGTGCCAGCTCACTTATGGAGAGCTACACCGGGGAGCTGTTTTTT. The chain uses TRBV18 and TRBJ2-2; no firm D call. V was clipped by 4 bases and J by 3 bases, with 12 bases between them. The CDR3 is made up of 15 amino acids. Germline CDR1 and CDR2: KGHSH and LQKENI.

V usage is TRBV20-1 and J usage is TRBJ2-2, with 10 bases identical to TRBD1. Germline values: CDR1 DFQATT, CDR2 SNEGSKA (reference sequence). J lost 5 bases, V lost 5 bases, and 11 bases had no gene match. CDR3 length equals 16 residues. The CDR3 protein is CSARGTGAVRTGELFF. CDR3 nucleotides: TGCAGTGCTCGCGGGACAGGGGCGGTGAGGACCGGGGAGCTGTTTTTT.

V is TRBV20-1 and J is TRBJ1-1; 7 bases line up with TRBD1. Per germline, CDR1 DFQATT and CDR2 SNEGSKA (reference sequence). The CDR3 is made up of 13 amino acids. CDR3 sequence reads: CSGRQGLNTEAFF. CDR3 in DNA: TGCAGCGGGCGACAGGGCCTGAACACTGAAGCTTTCTTT.

This clonotype was detected a few times. V and J are TRBV2 and TRBJ1-5, with 7 bases that match TRBD1. The V segment lost 6 bases and the J segment 2 bases; nucleotides outside the gene matches: 4. Germline CDR1 is SNHLY and CDR2 is FYNNEI. CDR3 length: 14 residues. The CDR3 nucleotides are TGTGCCAGCAGGTTTCAGGGGGGCAATCAGCCCCAGCATTTT. This encodes CASRFQGGNQPQHF.

This clonotype was seen once. V is TRBV12-3 or TRBV12-4 and J is TRBJ2-5, with 9 bases aligning to TRBD1. This CDR3 contains 19 residues. Unmatched junction bases numbered 17, after V lost 1 base and J lost 5 bases. CDR3 nucleotide sequence: TGTGCCAGCAGTTTAGTTGCTTTTGACAGGGGGTATGATTCGGAGACCCAGTACTTC. Translation: CASSLVAFDRGYDSETQYF.

J is TRBJ2-5 and V is TRBV5-4; TRBD1 matches 11 bases. V gave up 0 bases and J gave up 4 bases; unmatched junction bases: 5. From germline, CDR1 is SGHNT and CDR2 YYREEE (reference sequence). CDR3 size: 16 residues. CDR3 sequence: CASSLGGQGVGETQYF. CDR3 DNA: TGTGCCAGCAGCTTGGGGGGACAGGGGGTAGGAGAGACCCAGTACTTC.

V is TRBV6-5 and J is TRBJ1-6; 8 positions match TRBD1. V was pared by 0 bases and J by 10 bases, with 11 bases of the junction left unmatched. CDR3 length: 17 amino acids. CDR1 and CDR2 from the germline V gene are MNHEY and SVGAGI. CDR3 protein: CASSYSIISQGASPLHF. The CDR3 coding sequence is TGTGCCAGCAGTTACTCGATAATAAGTCAGGGGGCCTCACCCCTCCACTTT.

The rearrangement links TRBV6-2 or TRBV6-3 to TRBJ2-5, with D maybe TRBD1 (6 bases). Trimming took off 6 bases at V and 5 bases at J, with 19 bases between the two ends. The germline CDR1 and CDR2 sequences are MNHEY and SVGEGT. This CDR3 has 15 residues. The CDR3 protein is CASSPSRGGLETQYF. CDR3 bases: TGTGCCAGCAGCCCGTCAAGAGGGGGATTGGAGACCCAGTACTTC.

CDR3 nucleotides: TGCAGCGTTAAGAGGTCAGCTGATCAGCCCCAGCATTTT. Translating gives CSVKRSADQPQHF. This chain joins TRBV29-1 and TRBJ1-5; D gene uncertain. Trimming pared 5 bases from V and 5 bases from J, leaving 13 bases between. The CDR3 spans 13 residues. From germline, CDR1 is SQVTM and CDR2 ANQGSEA.

The rearrangement links TRBV6-1 to TRBJ1-1, with D tentatively TRBD1 (5 bases). Trimming shortened V by 8 bases and J by 4 bases, and 14 bases separated the two germline ends. Germline V gene lookup returns CDR1 MNHNS and CDR2 SASEGT. The CDR3 has 13 amino acids. In nucleotides, the CDR3 is TGTGCCAGCGCCCGTGGACAAACCACTGAAGCTTTCTTT. Translating gives CASARGQTTEAFF.

The rearrangement joins TRBV7-2 to TRBJ2-2; 7 bases are shared with TRBD1. The V gene's germline CDR1 is SGHTA and CDR2 FQGNSA. CDR3 length: 16 amino acids. Trimming at V came to 5 bases and at J to 1 base, leaving 7 bases not matched to a gene. This chain's CDR3 is CASSLLRGQNTGELFF. The CDR3 nucleotides are TGTGCCAGCAGCCTGCTGAGGGGGCAGAACACCGGGGAGCTGTTTTTT.

The chain has TRBV5-6 and TRBJ1-5; no firm D call. The CDR3 sequence is 16 residues long. Per germline, CDR1 SGHDT and CDR2 YYEEEE. Trimming took off 1 base at V and 3 bases at J, with 14 bases between the two ends. CDR3 protein: CASSLKGIRDNQPQHF. The CDR3, as DNA: TGTGCCAGCAGCTTGAAGGGTATTCGGGACAATCAGCCCCAGCATTTT.

The rearrangement joins TRBV11-3 to TRBJ1-6; D possibly corresponds to TRBD1 (5 bases). Per the germline V gene, CDR1 is SGHNT and CDR2 is YENEEA. Trimming stripped 0 bases from V and 6 bases from J, with 12 bases between. The CDR3 has 16 residues. The CDR3 nucleotides are TGTGCCAGCAGCTTAGACGGGGAGAGGGGTAATTCACCCCTCCACTTT. This translates into CASSLDGERGNSPLHF.

By sample share, this clonotype is medium-sized. V usage is TRBV10-1 and J usage is TRBJ1-5, with D possibly matching TRBD1 (5 bases). This CDR3 spans 12 amino acids. Trimming took 8 bases from V and 7 from J, leaving 12 bases between them. Germline assignment: CDR1 WNHNN and CDR2 SYGVQD (reference sequence). The CDR3 DNA reads TGCGCCAGCGGGGCAGGGCAACAGCCCCAGCATTTT. Its protein product is CASGAGQQPQHF.

This chain links TRBV11-2 with TRBJ1-1, with D unresolved. This CDR3 contains 15 residues. V was cut by 3 bases and J by 0 bases, with 11 bases left in between. CDR1 is SGHAT, CDR2 FQNNGV, per germline. In nucleotides, the CDR3 is TGTGCCAGCAGCTTGGTGGAGTTCATGAACACTGAAGCTTTCTTT. Amino acid sequence: CASSLVEFMNTEAFF.

This chain joins TRBV24-1 and TRBJ2-3; D is unclear. This CDR3 spans 11 amino acids. CDR1 and CDR2 (germline): KGHDR, SFDVKD. V shed 6 bases and J shed 4 bases, with 4 bases lying between them. The CDR3 DNA reads TGTGCCACCAGTCAATCAGATACGCAGTATTTT. Amino acid sequence: CATSQSDTQYF.

V and J are TRBV6-5 and TRBJ1-1; D call uncertain. This CDR3 is built from 14 residues. The V end was cut by 0 bases, the J end by 5 bases, with 10 bases between. The germline gives CDR1 MNHEY, CDR2 SVGAGI. The CDR3 loop reads CASSYSDRRTEAFF. Here the CDR3 DNA reads TGTGCCAGCAGTTACTCGGACCGGAGGACTGAAGCTTTCTTT.

Only a few counts were recorded for this clonotype. The chain uses TRBV19 and TRBJ2-7; no firm D call. The CDR3 contains 14 residues. Trimming removed 0 bases at V and 4 bases at J, with 10 bases between. The germline gives CDR1 LNHDA, CDR2 SQIVND (reference sequence). The CDR3 loop is CASSIEGAGYEQYF. The CDR3 DNA reads TGTGCCAGTAGTATAGAAGGCGCCGGATACGAGCAGTACTTC.

The rearrangement uses TRBV7-2 and TRBJ1-1; TRBD1 might be the D (5 bases). This CDR3 is built from 13 residues. CDR1 is SGHTA and CDR2 is FQGNSA in the germline V gene. V lost 5 bases, J lost 1 base, and 8 bases lay in between. CDR3 in DNA: TGTGCCAGCAGCCAACAGGAGAACACTGAAGCTTTCTTT. Its translation is CASSQQENTEAFF.